The sequence of this T cell receptor beta chain was determined in a study of identical twins. Regarding the study as a whole: Compared with unrelated sharing, twin-shared out-of-frame alpha sequences had more low-probability sequences.

Germline CDR1 and CDR2: MNHEY and SVGEGT. The CDR3 covers 19 residues. Trimming removed 0 bases from V and 1 base from J; junction bases left unmatched: 6. A note on this clonotype: Its specificity is unknown.

Template switching added a universal primer site; cDNA carried unique molecular identifiers. TCRdb itself ran the 5' RACE reads through MiXCR, one entry per CDR3 protein. The sample includes about 530,000 distinct CDR3 sequences, roughly 15% seen only once; the top ten take roughly 0.44%. These data also formed part of another study, on yellow fever vaccine responses in identical twins.

This sequence joins TRBV6-2 or TRBV6-3 and TRBJ2-1, with 13 positions matching TRBD2. Sequenced: CD4+ T cells sorted from blood. The clonotype was recovered from a woman younger than 35 in good health. The CDR3, as DNA: TGTGCCAGCAGTTACTCTTGGGGACTAGCGGGAAGTTCCTACAATGAGCAGTTCTTC. Translated, it gives CASSYSWGLAGSSYNEQFF.